The rows below give T cell receptor beta chains drawn from one sample of a study of identical twins. One entry per CDR3 protein, called by TCRdb with MiXCR from the 5' RACE reads. The data show around 1.7 million distinct CDR3 sequences, about 32% seen once. Source material: cord blood. These receptor sequences come from a newborn girl in good health. Each CDR3 is given with its conserved first and last residue. The order of the fields is clone size, D gene, V gene, J gene, CDR3 protein, CDR3 DNA. The D gene is left open where the match is weak. Size values are once, few and many counts, or a class for expanded clones, and some rows have none.

abundance: few; d_gene: TRBD1; v_gene: TRBV28; j_gene: TRBJ1-1; CDR3aa: CASKQGSYGNTEAFF; CDR3nt: TGTGCCAGCAAACAGGGGAGCTATGGGAACACTGAAGCTTTCTTT
abundance: .; d_gene: .; v_gene: TRBV12-3/TRBV12-4; j_gene: TRBJ1-1; CDR3aa: CASSFDRRMNTEAFF; CDR3nt: TGTGCCAGCAGTTTTGACAGGCGCATGAACACTGAAGCTTTCTTT
abundance: .; d_gene: .; v_gene: TRBV18; j_gene: TRBJ2-1; CDR3aa: CASSPERLRDNEQFF; CDR3nt: TGTGCCAGCTCACCGGAGAGGTTACGGGACAATGAGCAGTTCTTC
abundance: .; d_gene: TRBD2; v_gene: TRBV6-6; j_gene: TRBJ2-3; CDR3aa: CASSYVAGGCTDTQYF; CDR3nt: TGTGCCAGCAGTTACGTAGCGGGGGGCTGCACAGATACGCAGTATTTT
abundance: .; d_gene: .; v_gene: TRBV20-1; j_gene: TRBJ1-5; CDR3aa: CSAVGAPYSNQPQHF; CDR3nt: TGCAGTGCCGTAGGGGCCCCATATAGCAATCAGCCCCAGCATTTT
abundance: many; d_gene: .; v_gene: TRBV4-1; j_gene: TRBJ2-3; CDR3aa: CASSHPTDTQYF; CDR3nt: TGCGCCAGCAGCCACCCTACAGATACGCAGTATTTT
abundance: few; d_gene: .; v_gene: TRBV29-1; j_gene: TRBJ2-4; CDR3aa: CSGGSPTAKNIQYF; CDR3nt: TGCAGCGGAGGAAGTCCAACGGCCAAAAACATTCAGTACTTC
abundance: .; d_gene: .; v_gene: TRBV5-1; j_gene: TRBJ2-1; CDR3aa: CASSLGQGKGTYNEQFF; CDR3nt: TGCGCCAGCAGCTTGGGGCAGGGAAAAGGGACCTACAATGAGCAGTTCTTC
abundance: few; d_gene: TRBD2; v_gene: TRBV3-1; j_gene: TRBJ2-3; CDR3aa: CASSQDWEGPRDTQYF; CDR3nt: TGTGCCAGCAGCCAAGATTGGGAGGGACCCAGAGATACGCAGTATTTT
abundance: few; d_gene: .; v_gene: TRBV20-1; j_gene: TRBJ2-7; CDR3aa: CSARDWRGAYEQYF; CDR3nt: TGCAGTGCTAGAGATTGGAGGGGGGCCTACGAGCAGTACTTC